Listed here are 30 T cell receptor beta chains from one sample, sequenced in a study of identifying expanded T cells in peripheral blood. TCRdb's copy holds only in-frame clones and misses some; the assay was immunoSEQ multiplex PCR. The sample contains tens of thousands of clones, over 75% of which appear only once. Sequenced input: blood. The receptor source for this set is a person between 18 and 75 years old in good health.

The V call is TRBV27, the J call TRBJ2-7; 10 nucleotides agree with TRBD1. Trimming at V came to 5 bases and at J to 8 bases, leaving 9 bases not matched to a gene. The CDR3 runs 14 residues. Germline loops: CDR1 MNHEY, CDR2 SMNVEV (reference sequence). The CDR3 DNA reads TGTGCCAGCAGTAACCGGGACAGGGGACTTCAGCAGTACTTC. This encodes CASSNRDRGLQQYF.

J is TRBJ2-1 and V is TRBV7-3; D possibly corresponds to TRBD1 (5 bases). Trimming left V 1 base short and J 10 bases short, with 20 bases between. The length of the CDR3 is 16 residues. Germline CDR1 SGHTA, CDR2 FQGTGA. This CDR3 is CASSLNVPTSRGEQFF. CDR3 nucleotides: TGTGCCAGCAGCTTAAACGTACCTACCTCTAGGGGAGAGCAGTTCTTC. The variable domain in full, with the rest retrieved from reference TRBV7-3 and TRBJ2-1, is GAGVSQTPSNKVTEKGKYVELRCDPISGHTALYWYRQSLGQGPEFLIYFQGTGAADDSGLPNDRFFAVRPEGSVSTLKIQRTERGDSAVYLCASSLNVPTSRGEQFFGPGTRLTVL.

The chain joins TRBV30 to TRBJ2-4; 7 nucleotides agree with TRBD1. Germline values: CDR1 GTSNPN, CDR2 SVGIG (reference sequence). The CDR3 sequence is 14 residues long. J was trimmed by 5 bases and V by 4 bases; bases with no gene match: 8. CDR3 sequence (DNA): TGTGCCTGGAATCGAGGGACAGCGGAAAACATTCAGTACTTC. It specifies CAWNRGTAENIQYF.

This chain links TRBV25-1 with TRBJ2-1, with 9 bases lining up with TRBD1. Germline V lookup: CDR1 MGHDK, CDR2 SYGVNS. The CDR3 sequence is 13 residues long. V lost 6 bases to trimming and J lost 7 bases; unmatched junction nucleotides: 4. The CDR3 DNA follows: TGTGCCAGCAGCGGACAGGGGAAAAATGAGCAGTTCTTC. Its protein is CASSGQGKNEQFF.

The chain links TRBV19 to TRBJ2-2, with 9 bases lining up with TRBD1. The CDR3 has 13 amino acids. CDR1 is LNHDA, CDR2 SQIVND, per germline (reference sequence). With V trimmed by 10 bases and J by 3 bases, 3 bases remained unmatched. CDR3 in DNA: TGTGCCACCCGGGACAGGGACACCGGGGAGCTGTTTTTT. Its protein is CATRDRDTGELFF.

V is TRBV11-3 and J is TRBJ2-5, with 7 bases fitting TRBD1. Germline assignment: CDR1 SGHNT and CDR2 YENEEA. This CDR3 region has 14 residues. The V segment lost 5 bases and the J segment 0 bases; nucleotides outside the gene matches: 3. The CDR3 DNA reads TGTGCCAGCAGCACCGGGACAGACCAAGAGACCCAGTACTTC. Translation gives CASSTGTDQETQYF.

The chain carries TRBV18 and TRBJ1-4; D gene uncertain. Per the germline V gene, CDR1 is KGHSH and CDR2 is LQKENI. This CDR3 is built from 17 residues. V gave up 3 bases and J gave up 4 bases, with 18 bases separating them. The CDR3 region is CASSPSRATGRNEKLFF. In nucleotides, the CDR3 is TGTGCCAGCTCACCCTCCCGAGCCACCGGACGTAATGAAAAACTGTTTTTT.

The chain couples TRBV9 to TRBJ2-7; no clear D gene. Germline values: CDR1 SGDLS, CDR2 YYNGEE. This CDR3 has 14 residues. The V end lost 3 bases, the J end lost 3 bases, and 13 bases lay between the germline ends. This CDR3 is CASSATDEIYEQYF. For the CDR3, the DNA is TGTGCCAGCAGCGCGACCGATGAGATCTACGAGCAGTACTTC.

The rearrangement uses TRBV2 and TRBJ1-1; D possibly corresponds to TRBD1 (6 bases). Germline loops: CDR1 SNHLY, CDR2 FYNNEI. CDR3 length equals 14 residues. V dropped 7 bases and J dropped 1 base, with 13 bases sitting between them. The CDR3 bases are TGTGCCAGCAACCGGAGGGGGGCGAACACTGAAGCTTTCTTT. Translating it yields CASNRRGANTEAFF.

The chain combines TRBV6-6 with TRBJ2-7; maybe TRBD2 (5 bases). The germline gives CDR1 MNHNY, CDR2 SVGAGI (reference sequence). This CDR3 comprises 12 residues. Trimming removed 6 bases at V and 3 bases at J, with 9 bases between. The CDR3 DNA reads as TGTGCCAGCAGCTCTCGGGGCTACGAGCAGTACTTC. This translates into CASSSRGYEQYF.

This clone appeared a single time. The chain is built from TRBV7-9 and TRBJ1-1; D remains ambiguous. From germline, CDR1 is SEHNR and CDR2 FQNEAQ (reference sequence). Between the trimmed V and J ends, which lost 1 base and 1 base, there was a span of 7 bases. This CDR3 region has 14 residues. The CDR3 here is CASSLGAANTEAFF. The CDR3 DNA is TGTGCCAGCAGCTTAGGGGCAGCGAACACTGAAGCTTTCTTT.

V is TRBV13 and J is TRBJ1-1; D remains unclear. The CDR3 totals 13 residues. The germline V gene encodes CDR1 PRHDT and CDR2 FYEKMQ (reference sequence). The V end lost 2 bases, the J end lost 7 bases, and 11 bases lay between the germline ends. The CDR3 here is CASSLRAGSEAFF. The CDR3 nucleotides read TGTGCCAGCAGCTTACGGGCAGGCAGTGAAGCTTTCTTT.

CDR3 residues: CASSYNPAWDEQYF. CDR3 bases: TGTGCCAGCAGCTACAACCCCGCCTGGGACGAGCAGTACTTC. The chain links TRBV5-5 to TRBJ2-7; D is uncertain. The CDR3 runs to 14 residues. Trimming left V 3 bases short and J 5 bases short, with 15 bases between. CDR1 and CDR2 (germline): SGHKS, YYEKEE (reference sequence). The full variable domain, in which reference TRBV5-5 and TRBJ2-7 provide the parts outside the CDR3, is DAGVTQSPTHLIKTRGQQVTLRCSPISGHKSVSWYQQVLGQGPQFIFQYYEKEERGRGNFPDRFSARQFPNYSSELNVNALLLGDSALYLCASSYNPAWDEQYFGPGTRLTVT.

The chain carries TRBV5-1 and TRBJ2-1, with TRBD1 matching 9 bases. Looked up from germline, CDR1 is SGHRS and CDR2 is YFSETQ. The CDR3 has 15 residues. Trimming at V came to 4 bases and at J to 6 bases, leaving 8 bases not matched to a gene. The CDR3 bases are TGCGCCAGCAGCCCAGACAGGGGGGGGCCCAATGAGCAGTTCTTC. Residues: CASSPDRGGPNEQFF. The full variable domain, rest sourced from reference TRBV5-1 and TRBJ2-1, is KAGVTQTPRYLIKTRGQQVTLSCSPISGHRSVSWYQQTPGQGLQFLFEYFSETQRNKGNFPGRFSGRQFSNSRSEMNVSTLELGDSALYLCASSPDRGGPNEQFFGPGTRLTVL.

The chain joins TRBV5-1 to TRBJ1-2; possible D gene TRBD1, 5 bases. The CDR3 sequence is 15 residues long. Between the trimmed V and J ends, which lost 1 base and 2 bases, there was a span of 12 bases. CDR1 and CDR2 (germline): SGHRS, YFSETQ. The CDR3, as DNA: TGCGCCAGCAGCTTGCTGGGGCGAGCCAACTATGGCTACACCTTC. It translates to CASSLLGRANYGYTF.

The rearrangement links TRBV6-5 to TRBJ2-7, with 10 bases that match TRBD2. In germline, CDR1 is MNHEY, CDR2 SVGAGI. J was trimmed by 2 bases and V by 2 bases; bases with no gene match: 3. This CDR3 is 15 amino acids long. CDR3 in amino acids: CASSYERGGPYEQYF. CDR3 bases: TGTGCCAGCAGTTACGAGCGGGGGGGCCCCTACGAGCAGTACTTC.

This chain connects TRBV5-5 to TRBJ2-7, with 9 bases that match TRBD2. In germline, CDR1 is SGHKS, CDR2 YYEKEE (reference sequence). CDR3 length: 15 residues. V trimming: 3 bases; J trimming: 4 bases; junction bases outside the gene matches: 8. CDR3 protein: CASSWLSGSAYEQYF. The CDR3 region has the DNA TGTGCCAGCAGCTGGCTTAGCGGGAGTGCGTACGAGCAGTACTTC.

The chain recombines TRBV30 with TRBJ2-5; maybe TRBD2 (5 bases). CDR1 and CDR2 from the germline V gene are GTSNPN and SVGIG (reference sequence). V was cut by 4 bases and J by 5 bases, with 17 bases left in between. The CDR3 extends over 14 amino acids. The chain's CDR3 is CAWTPGILSETQYF. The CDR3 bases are TGTGCCTGGACCCCCGGGATTTTGAGTGAGACCCAGTACTTC.

CDR3 amino acids: CASSARGRESGNTIYF. DNA of the CDR3: TGTGCCAGCAGTGCACGGGGCAGGGAGTCTGGAAACACCATATATTTT. The chain combines TRBV2 with TRBJ1-3; D might be TRBD1 (5 bases). Germline assignment: CDR1 SNHLY and CDR2 FYNNEI. The ends were cut back, 4 bases at V and 1 base at J, with 14 bases in the middle. This CDR3 has 16 residues.

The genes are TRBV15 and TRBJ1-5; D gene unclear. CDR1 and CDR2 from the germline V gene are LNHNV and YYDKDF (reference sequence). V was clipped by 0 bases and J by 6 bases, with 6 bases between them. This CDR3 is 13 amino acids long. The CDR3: CATSRDPIQPQHF. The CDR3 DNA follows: TGTGCCACCAGCAGAGACCCCATTCAGCCCCAGCATTTT.

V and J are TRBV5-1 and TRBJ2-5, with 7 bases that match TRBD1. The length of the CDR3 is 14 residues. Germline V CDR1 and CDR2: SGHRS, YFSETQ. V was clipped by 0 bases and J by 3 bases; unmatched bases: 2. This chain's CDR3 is CASSLDRGEETQYF. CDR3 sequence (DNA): TGCGCCAGCAGCTTGGACAGGGGAGAAGAGACCCAGTACTTC.

The CDR3 spells CASTQRGALNEQFF. The CDR3 coding sequence is TGTGCCAGCACCCAGCGGGGGGCCCTCAATGAGCAGTTCTTC. The chain uses TRBV9 and TRBJ2-1, with 9 bases matching TRBD2. The V gene end was trimmed by 6 bases and the J gene end by 6 bases; junction bases not matched to a gene: 7. The germline V gene encodes CDR1 SGDLS and CDR2 YYNGEE. This CDR3 spans 14 amino acids.

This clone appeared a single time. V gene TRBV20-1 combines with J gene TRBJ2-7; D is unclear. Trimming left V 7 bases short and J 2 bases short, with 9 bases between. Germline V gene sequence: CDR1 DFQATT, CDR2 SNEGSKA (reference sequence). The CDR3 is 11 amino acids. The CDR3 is CSGAETYEQYF. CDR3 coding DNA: TGCAGTGGAGCTGAGACCTACGAGCAGTACTTC.

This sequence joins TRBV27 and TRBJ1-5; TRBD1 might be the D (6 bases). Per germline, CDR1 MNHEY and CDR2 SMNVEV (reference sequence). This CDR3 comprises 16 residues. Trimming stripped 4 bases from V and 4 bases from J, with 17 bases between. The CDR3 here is CASSSNRDGKNQPQHF. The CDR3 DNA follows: TGTGCCAGCAGTTCAAACAGGGACGGGAAAAATCAGCCCCAGCATTTT.

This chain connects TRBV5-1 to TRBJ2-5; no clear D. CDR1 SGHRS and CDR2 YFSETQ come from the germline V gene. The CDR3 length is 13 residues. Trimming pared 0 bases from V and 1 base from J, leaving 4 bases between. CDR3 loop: CASSLGIQETQYF. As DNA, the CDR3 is TGCGCCAGCAGCTTGGGGATCCAAGAGACCCAGTACTTC.

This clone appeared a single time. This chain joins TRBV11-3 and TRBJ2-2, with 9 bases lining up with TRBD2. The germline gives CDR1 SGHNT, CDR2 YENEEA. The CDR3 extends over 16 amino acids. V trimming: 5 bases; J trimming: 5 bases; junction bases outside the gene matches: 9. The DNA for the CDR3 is TGTGCCAGCAGCCCGTCTAGCGGGGTCTTGACCGGGGAGCTGTTTTTT. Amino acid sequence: CASSPSSGVLTGELFF.

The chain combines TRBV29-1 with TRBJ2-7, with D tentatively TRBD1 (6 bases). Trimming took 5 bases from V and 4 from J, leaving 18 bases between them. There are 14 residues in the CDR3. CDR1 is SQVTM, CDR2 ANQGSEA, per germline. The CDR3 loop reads CSVRSSGHIYEQYF. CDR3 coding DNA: TGCAGCGTTAGGTCTTCGGGACACATTTACGAGCAGTACTTC.

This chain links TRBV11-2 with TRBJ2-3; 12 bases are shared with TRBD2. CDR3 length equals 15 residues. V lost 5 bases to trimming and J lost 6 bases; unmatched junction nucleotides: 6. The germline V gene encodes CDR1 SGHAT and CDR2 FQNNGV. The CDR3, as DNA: TGTGCCAGCAGCAAGACTAGCGGGAGAGGTGATACGCAGTATTTT. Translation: CASSKTSGRGDTQYF. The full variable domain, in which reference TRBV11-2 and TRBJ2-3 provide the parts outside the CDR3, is EAGVAQSPRYKIIEKRQSVAFWCNPISGHATLYWYQQILGQGPKLLIQFQNNGVVDDSQLPKDRFSAERLKGVDSTLKIQPAKLEDSAVYLCASSKTSGRGDTQYFGPGTRLTVL.

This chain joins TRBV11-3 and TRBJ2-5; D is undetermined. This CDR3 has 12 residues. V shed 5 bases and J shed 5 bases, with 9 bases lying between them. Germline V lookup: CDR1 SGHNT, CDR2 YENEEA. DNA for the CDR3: TGTGCCAGCAGCCCTCAGGACGAGACCCAGTACTTC. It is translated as CASSPQDETQYF.

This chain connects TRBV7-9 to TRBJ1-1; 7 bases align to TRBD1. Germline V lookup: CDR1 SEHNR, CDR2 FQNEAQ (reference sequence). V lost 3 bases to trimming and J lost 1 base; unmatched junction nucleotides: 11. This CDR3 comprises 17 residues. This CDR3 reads CASSLQDRLIGNTEAFF. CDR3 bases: TGTGCCAGCAGCTTGCAGGACAGGCTCATCGGGAACACTGAAGCTTTCTTT. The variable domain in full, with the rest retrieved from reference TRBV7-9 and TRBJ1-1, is DTGVSQNPRHKITKRGQNVTFRCDPISEHNRLYWYRQTLGQGPEFLTYFQNEAQLEKSRLLSDRFSAERPKGSFSTLEIQRTEQGDSAMYLCASSLQDRLIGNTEAFFGQGTRLTVV.